A selection of T cell receptor beta chains follows, all from one sample in a study of blood T cells in healthy people across ages. TCRdb independently ran MiXCR on the 5' RACE reads; one entry per CDR3 protein. The profile covers around 2 million distinct CDR3 sequences, with around 40% appearing a single time and approximately 22% taken by the ten largest. The sequencing sample was made of blood. These receptors originate from a human donor in good health. CDR3s include the opening cysteine and the closing phenylalanine or tryptophan. D genes are given only for firm matches. The size of a clone is reported for some rows only, either as once, few or many, or as a class for expanded clones.

D: -; size: few; V: TRBV4-1; J: TRBJ2-1; CDR3: CASSQDRTGAPFITEQFF; DNA: TGCGCCAGCAGCCAAGACAGAACGGGGGCCCCTTTCATCACTGAGCAGTTCTTC
D: TRBD1; size: -; V: TRBV4-2; J: TRBJ1-2; CDR3: CASSLSGQGDHGYTF; DNA: TGTGCCAGCAGCCTTAGCGGACAGGGGGACCATGGCTACACCTTC
D: TRBD2; size: -; V: TRBV28; J: TRBJ2-5; CDR3: CASSLLTSGGAYETQYF; DNA: TGTGCCAGCAGTTTATTAACTAGCGGGGGGGCATATGAGACCCAGTACTTC
D: -; size: -; V: TRBV12-3/TRBV12-4; J: TRBJ1-1; CDR3: CASSLWGSSTEAFF; DNA: TGTGCCAGCAGTTTGTGGGGGTCCTCCACTGAAGCTTTCTTT
D: TRBD1; size: few; V: TRBV12-3/TRBV12-4; J: TRBJ2-7; CDR3: CASSKGQGAGYEQYF; DNA: TGTGCCAGCAGTAAGGGACAGGGGGCAGGGTACGAGCAGTACTTC
D: -; size: -; V: TRBV6-5; J: TRBJ1-2; CDR3: CASSEAAGSSYTF; DNA: TGTGCCAGCAGTGAGGCGGCGGGAAGCTCCTACACCTTC
D: TRBD2; size: -; V: TRBV20-1; J: TRBJ2-1; CDR3: CSARDGLAGGLSYNEQFF; DNA: TGCAGTGCTAGAGATGGCCTAGCGGGGGGCCTCTCCTACAATGAGCAGTTCTTC
D: -; size: -; V: TRBV6-6; J: TRBJ2-5; CDR3: CASTPRLGQAGTQYF; DNA: TGTGCCAGCACCCCACGACTAGGTCAAGCTGGGACCCAGTACTTC
D: TRBD2; size: -; V: TRBV20-1; J: TRBJ2-7; CDR3: CSAREPSGWCGSYEQYF; DNA: TGCAGTGCTAGAGAACCTAGCGGGTGGTGTGGGTCCTACGAGCAGTACTTC
D: TRBD1; size: -; V: TRBV2; J: TRBJ2-5; CDR3: CASSPQTGRAETQYF; DNA: TGTGCCAGCAGCCCACAGACAGGGAGAGCAGAGACCCAGTACTTC
D: -; size: -; V: TRBV4-2; J: TRBJ1-2; CDR3: CTSSQDLFGQASSDYGYTF; DNA: TGTACCAGCAGCCAAGATCTTTTCGGGCAGGCATCATCCGACTATGGCTACACCTTC
D: TRBD1; size: few; V: TRBV29-1; J: TRBJ1-1; CDR3: CSVSRTGSTEAFF; DNA: TGCAGCGTCAGCAGGACAGGGTCGACTGAAGCTTTCTTT
D: TRBD1; size: once; V: TRBV12-3/TRBV12-4; J: TRBJ2-7; CDR3: CASKLDRTSYEQYF; DNA: TGTGCCAGCAAGCTGGACAGGACCTCCTACGAGCAGTACTTC
D: TRBD1; size: few; V: TRBV12-3/TRBV12-4; J: TRBJ2-7; CDR3: CASSWTGHEQYF; DNA: TGTGCCAGCAGCTGGACAGGACACGAGCAGTACTTC
D: -; size: -; V: TRBV6-2/TRBV6-3; J: TRBJ1-2; CDR3: CASSRSSSRDRYTF; DNA: TGTGCCAGCAGTCGTAGTTCCTCCCGTGATCGCTACACCTTC
D: -; size: -; V: TRBV7-9; J: TRBJ1-2; CDR3: CASSLWEFNGYTF; DNA: TGTGCCAGCAGCTTATGGGAGTTCAATGGCTACACCTTC